This TCR beta chain was identified during a study of blood T cell repertoires in COVID-19. Produced via immunoSEQ multiplex PCR; TCRdb's table is partial and in-frame only. The sample includes 350,000 to 400,000 clones, roughly nine tenths of them seen just once. The material sequenced was PBMCs or T cells enriched from blood (not recorded which). The clonotype was recovered from a woman aged 40-49 years who had been exposed to COVID-19.

CDR3 sequence: CASSSSLVGGRMNTGELFF. The CDR3 region has the DNA TGCGCCAGCAGCTCTAGCCTAGTCGGGGGTCGTATGAACACCGGGGAGCTGTTTTTT. V is TRBV5-1 and J is TRBJ2-2, with a tentative D call TRBD2 (6 bases). Germline V CDR1 and CDR2: SGHRS, YFSETQ. V lost 3 bases to trimming and J lost 1 base, with 22 bases between them. CDR3 length: 19 amino acids.